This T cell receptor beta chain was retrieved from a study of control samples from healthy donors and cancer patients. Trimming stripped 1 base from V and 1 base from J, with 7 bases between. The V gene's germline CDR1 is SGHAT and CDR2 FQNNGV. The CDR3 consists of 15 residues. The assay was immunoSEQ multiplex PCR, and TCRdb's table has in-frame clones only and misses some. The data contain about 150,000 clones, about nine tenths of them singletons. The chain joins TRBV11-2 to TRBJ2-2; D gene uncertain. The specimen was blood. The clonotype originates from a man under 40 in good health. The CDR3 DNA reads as TGTGCCAGCAGCTTAGTCGGCGGGAACACCGGGGAGCTGTTTTTT. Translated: CASSLVGGNTGELFF.